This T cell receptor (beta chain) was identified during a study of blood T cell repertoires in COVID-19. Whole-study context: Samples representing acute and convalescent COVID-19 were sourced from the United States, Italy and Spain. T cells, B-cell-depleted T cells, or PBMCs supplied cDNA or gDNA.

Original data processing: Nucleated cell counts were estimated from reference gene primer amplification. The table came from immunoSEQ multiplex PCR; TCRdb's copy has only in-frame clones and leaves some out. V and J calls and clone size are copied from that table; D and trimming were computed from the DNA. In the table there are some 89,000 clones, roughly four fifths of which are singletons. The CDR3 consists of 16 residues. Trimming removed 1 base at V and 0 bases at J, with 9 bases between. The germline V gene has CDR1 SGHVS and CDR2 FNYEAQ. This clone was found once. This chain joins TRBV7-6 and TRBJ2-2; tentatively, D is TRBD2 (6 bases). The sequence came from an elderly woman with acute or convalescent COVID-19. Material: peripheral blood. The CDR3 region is CASSLEQRANTGELFF. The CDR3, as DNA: TGTGCCAGCAGCTTAGAACAGCGGGCGAACACCGGGGAGCTGTTTTTT.